The next 15 T cell receptor beta chains were all read from a single sample in a study of T cell responses to AZD1222 COVID-19 vaccine. Assay used: immunoSEQ multiplex PCR; TCRdb lists only in-frame clones, some missing. The sample lists about 150,000 clones, over 85% occurring once. The sample here was peripheral blood, taken on day 0 of AZD1222 vaccination. These receptors originate from an adult in good health.

This chain links TRBV29-1 with TRBJ1-1, with 9 bases lining up with TRBD1. V lost 7 bases and J lost 4; bases outside the gene matches: 7. This CDR3 is 13 amino acids long. From germline, CDR1 is SQVTM and CDR2 ANQGSEA. CDR3 sequence: CSGTGTGFTEAFF. CDR3 coding DNA: TGCAGCGGAACCGGGACAGGGTTCACTGAAGCTTTCTTT.

The chain links TRBV6-2 or TRBV6-3 to TRBJ1-5, with 7 bases lining up with TRBD1. Germline CDR1 MNHEY, CDR2 SVGEGT. J lost 7 bases, V lost 4 bases, and 7 bases had no gene match. The CDR3 length is 14 residues. For the CDR3, the DNA is TGTGCCAGCAGTTCCAGGGGGGCATACCAGCCCCAGCATTTT. Protein product: CASSSRGAYQPQHF.

The V gene is TRBV5-5, the J gene TRBJ1-4; a weak D match, TRBD1 (5 bases). Trimming took 3 bases from V and 7 from J, leaving 25 bases between them. The CDR3 loop spans 18 amino acids. CDR1 and CDR2 (germline): SGHKS, YYEKEE (reference sequence). The CDR3 region is CASSWSQGRHSGGEKLFF. CDR3 sequence (DNA): TGTGCCAGCAGCTGGAGCCAGGGAAGGCACAGCGGTGGTGAAAAACTGTTTTTT.

V is TRBV5-1 and J is TRBJ1-6; 9 bases are a match to TRBD1. V shed 5 bases, J shed 7 bases, and the junction held 7 bases outside the gene matches. Looked up from germline, CDR1 is SGHRS and CDR2 is YFSETQ. The CDR3 runs 15 residues. The CDR3 is CASSSGQGKNSPLHF. The CDR3 coding sequence is TGCGCCAGCAGTTCGGGACAGGGCAAGAATTCACCCCTCCACTTT.

The chain combines TRBV2 with TRBJ2-2, with 10 bases identical to TRBD1. Germline loops: CDR1 SNHLY, CDR2 FYNNEI. The CDR3 extends over 15 amino acids. The V segment lost 6 bases and the J segment 4 bases; nucleotides outside the gene matches: 5. The CDR3 is CASRPDRGGTGELFF. CDR3 nucleotide sequence: TGTGCCAGCAGACCGGACAGGGGGGGCACCGGGGAGCTGTTTTTT.

The rearrangement joins TRBV7-2 to TRBJ2-7, with 7 bases matching TRBD1. Germline V gives CDR1 SGHTA, CDR2 FQGNSA. The CDR3 runs to 13 residues. J was trimmed by 4 bases and V by 5 bases; bases with no gene match: 5. The CDR3 spells CASSPTGPYEQYF. CDR3 nucleotides: TGTGCCAGCAGCCCGACAGGGCCGTACGAGCAGTACTTC.

The rearrangement links TRBV11-2 to TRBJ1-6; 7 positions match TRBD1. The CDR3 covers 15 residues. Germline V lookup: CDR1 SGHAT, CDR2 FQNNGV. The V and J ends lost 7 bases and 0 bases, in that order; junction bases with no gene match: 3. CDR3 protein: CASTHRGSYNSPLHF. CDR3 in DNA: TGTGCCAGCACCCACAGGGGCTCCTATAATTCACCCCTCCACTTT. The entire variable domain, with the rest obtained from reference TRBV11-2 and TRBJ1-6, is as follows: EAGVAQSPRYKIIEKRQSVAFWCNPISGHATLYWYQQILGQGPKLLIQFQNNGVVDDSQLPKDRFSAERLKGVDSTLKIQPAKLEDSAVYLCASTHRGSYNSPLHFGNGTRLTVT.

This sequence joins TRBV9 and TRBJ1-1; 7 positions match TRBD1. This CDR3 has 14 residues. Germline V CDR1 and CDR2: SGDLS, YYNGEE. The trim removed 1 base at V and 6 bases at J, leaving 6 bases unmatched. In DNA, the CDR3 is TGTGCCAGCAGCGTACGGGGGACAGAGTCTGAAGCTTTCTTT. Translated: CASSVRGTESEAFF.

The rearrangement uses TRBV11-3 and TRBJ2-2; the D call may be TRBD1 or TRBD2 (5 bases each). The V and J ends lost 5 bases and 5 bases respectively, with 15 bases between them. CDR3 size: 15 residues. Germline V gives CDR1 SGHNT, CDR2 YENEEA. The CDR3 DNA reads as TGTGCCAGCAGCGCCGACCGAGGGGTAACCGGGGAGCTGTTTTTT. Translating it yields CASSADRGVTGELFF. The variable domain in full, completed from reference TRBV11-3 and TRBJ2-2, reads EAGVVQSPRYKIIEKKQPVAFWCNPISGHNTLYWYLQNLGQGPELLIRYENEEAVDDSQLPKDRFSAERLKGVDSTLKIQPAELGDSAVYLCASSADRGVTGELFFGEGSRLTVL.

This clone appeared a single time. The chain links TRBV10-2 to TRBJ2-5; D is perhaps TRBD2 (5 bases). CDR3 length: 12 amino acids. V was clipped by 8 bases and J by 3 bases, with 10 bases between them. CDR1 and CDR2 from the germline V gene are WSHSY and SAAADI. CDR3: CASGETEETQYF. CDR3 nucleotides: TGCGCCAGCGGGGAGACCGAAGAGACCCAGTACTTC.

The chain recombines TRBV12-3 or TRBV12-4 with TRBJ1-5; D possibly corresponds to TRBD1 (6 bases). V lost 5 bases and J 2 bases, leaving 7 bases between the germline ends. This CDR3 contains 13 residues. CDR3 sequence (DNA): TGTGCCAGCAGTCAGGGGCGCAATCAGCCCCAGCATTTT. Translated: CASSQGRNQPQHF.

This chain links TRBV5-1 with TRBJ2-3, with 8 bases lining up with TRBD2. The CDR3 contains 17 residues. V dropped 0 bases and J dropped 3; count of bases not matched to a gene: 9. CDR1 is SGHRS and CDR2 is YFSETQ in the germline V gene. The CDR3 bases are TGCGCCAGCAGCTTGGACCCGGGGGGGGCGGCTACAGATACGCAGTATTTT. Translated, it gives CASSLDPGGAATDTQYF.

This chain links TRBV6-5 with TRBJ2-1; a possible D gene is TRBD2 (5 bases). The CDR3 has 13 amino acids. Germline-derived CDR1 and CDR2 are MNHEY and SVGAGI. V gave up 10 bases and J gave up 0 bases, with 10 bases separating them. The CDR3 DNA reads TGTGCCACTAGAGGGAGCTCCTACAATGAGCAGTTCTTC. It is translated as CATRGSSYNEQFF.

The genes are TRBV19 and TRBJ1-4; a possible D gene is TRBD1 (5 bases). The germline V and J ends were trimmed by 7 bases and 7 bases, with 19 bases remaining between them. The CDR3 contains 15 residues. The germline CDR1 and CDR2 sequences are LNHDA and SQIVND (reference sequence). The CDR3 region is CASISPKDGGEKLFF. The CDR3 bases are TGTGCCAGTATTTCCCCCAAAGACGGGGGTGAAAAACTGTTTTTT.

The genes are TRBV5-4 and TRBJ2-3; no firm D call. Germline CDR1 is SGHNT and CDR2 is YYREEE (reference sequence). The length of the CDR3 is 13 residues. V lost 2 bases, J lost 0 bases, and 4 bases lay in between. The CDR3 sequence is CASSLTSTDTQYF. The CDR3 region has the DNA TGTGCCAGCAGCTTAACTAGCACAGATACGCAGTATTTT. Supplemented by reference TRBV5-4 and TRBJ2-3, the full variable domain reads ETGVTQSPTHLIKTRGQQVTLRCSSQSGHNTVSWYQQALGQGPQFIFQYYREEENGRGNFPPRFSGLQFPNYSSELNVNALELDDSALYLCASSLTSTDTQYFGPGTRLTVL.